Given below is one TCR beta chain in context. These data come from a study of blood T cell repertoires in COVID-19. Across the whole study: Material from acute and convalescent COVID-19 was sourced from the United States, Italy and Spain. T cells, B-cell-depleted T cells, or PBMCs supplied cDNA or gDNA.

In the original workflow: Reference gene primer amplification yielded estimated nucleated cell counts. Assay used: immunoSEQ multiplex PCR; TCRdb lists only in-frame clones, some missing. V, J and clone size derive from that table, while D and trimming were established from the DNA sequence. The profile shows about 69,000 clones, about nine tenths of them singletons. Germline V gene sequence: CDR1 DFQATT, CDR2 SNEGSKA (reference sequence). The CDR3 spans 11 residues. V was shortened by 8 bases and J by 1 base, with 8 bases between the two germline ends. Material: peripheral blood. This clonotype originated in a woman aged 18-35 years with acute or convalescent COVID-19. The chain joins TRBV20-1 to TRBJ1-1; D is undetermined. Written as DNA, the CDR3 is TGCAGTTCACGAGCGAACACTGAAGCTTTCTTT. Translation: CSSRANTEAFF.